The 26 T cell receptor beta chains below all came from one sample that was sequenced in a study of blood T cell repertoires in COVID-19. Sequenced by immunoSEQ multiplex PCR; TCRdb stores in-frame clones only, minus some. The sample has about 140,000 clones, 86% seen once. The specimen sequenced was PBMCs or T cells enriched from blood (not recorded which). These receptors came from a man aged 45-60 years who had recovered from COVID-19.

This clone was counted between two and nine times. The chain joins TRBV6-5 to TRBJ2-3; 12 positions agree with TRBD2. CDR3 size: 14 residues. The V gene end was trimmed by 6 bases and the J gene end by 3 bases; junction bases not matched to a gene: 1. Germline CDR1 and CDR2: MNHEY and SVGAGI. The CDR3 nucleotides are TGTGCCAGCAGGACTAGCGGGAGTACAGATACGCAGTATTTT. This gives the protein CASRTSGSTDTQYF.

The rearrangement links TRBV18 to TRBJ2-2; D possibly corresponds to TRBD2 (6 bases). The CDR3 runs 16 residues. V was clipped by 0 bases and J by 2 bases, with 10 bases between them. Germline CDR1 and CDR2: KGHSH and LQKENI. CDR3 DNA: TGTGCCAGCTCACCACCGGGACTCATAAACACCGGGGAGCTGTTTTTT. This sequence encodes CASSPPGLINTGELFF.

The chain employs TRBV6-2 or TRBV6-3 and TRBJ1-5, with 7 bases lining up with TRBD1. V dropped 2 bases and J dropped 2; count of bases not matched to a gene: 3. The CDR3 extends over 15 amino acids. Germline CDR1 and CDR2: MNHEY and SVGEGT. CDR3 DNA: TGTGCCAGCAGTTACAGACAGGGAGGCAATCAGCCCCAGCATTTT. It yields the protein CASSYRQGGNQPQHF.

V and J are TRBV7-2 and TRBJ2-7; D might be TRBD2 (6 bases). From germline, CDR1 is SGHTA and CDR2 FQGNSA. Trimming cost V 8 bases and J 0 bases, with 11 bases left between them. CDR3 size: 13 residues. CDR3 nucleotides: TGTGCCAGCCGGACTACAGGCTCCTACGAGCAGTACTTC. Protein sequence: CASRTTGSYEQYF.

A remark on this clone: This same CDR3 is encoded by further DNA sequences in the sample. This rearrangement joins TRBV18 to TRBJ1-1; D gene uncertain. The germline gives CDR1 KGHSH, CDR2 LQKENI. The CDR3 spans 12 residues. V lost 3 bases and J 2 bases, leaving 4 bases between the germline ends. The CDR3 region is CASSPLNTEAFF. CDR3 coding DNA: TGTGCCAGCTCACCTTTAAACACTGAAGCTTTCTTT. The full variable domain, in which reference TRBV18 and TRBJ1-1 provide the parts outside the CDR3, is NAGVMQNPRHLVRRRGQEARLRCSPMKGHSHVYWYRQLPEEGLKFMVYLQKENIIDESGMPKERFSAEFPKEGPSILRIQQVVRGDSAAYFCASSPLNTEAFFGQGTRLTVV.

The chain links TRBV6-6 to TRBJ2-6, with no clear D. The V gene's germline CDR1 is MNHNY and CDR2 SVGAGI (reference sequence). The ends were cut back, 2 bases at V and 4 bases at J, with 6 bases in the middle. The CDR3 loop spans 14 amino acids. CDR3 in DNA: TGTGCCAGCAGTTACACCCAGGGGGCCAACGTCCTGACTTTC. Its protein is CASSYTQGANVLTF.

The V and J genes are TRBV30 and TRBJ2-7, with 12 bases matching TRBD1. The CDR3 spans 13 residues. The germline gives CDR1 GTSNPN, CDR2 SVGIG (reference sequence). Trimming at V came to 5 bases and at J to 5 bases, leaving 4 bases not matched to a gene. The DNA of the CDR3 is TGTGCCTGGGACCGGGACAGGGGGCACGAGCAGTACTTC. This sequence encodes CAWDRDRGHEQYF.

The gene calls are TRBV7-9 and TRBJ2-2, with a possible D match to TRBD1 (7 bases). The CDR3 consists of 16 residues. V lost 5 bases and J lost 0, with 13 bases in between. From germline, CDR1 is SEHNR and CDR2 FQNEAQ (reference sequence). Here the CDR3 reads CASSVPGGTNTGELFF. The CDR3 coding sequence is TGTGCCAGCAGCGTCCCAGGGGGGACGAACACCGGGGAGCTGTTTTTT.

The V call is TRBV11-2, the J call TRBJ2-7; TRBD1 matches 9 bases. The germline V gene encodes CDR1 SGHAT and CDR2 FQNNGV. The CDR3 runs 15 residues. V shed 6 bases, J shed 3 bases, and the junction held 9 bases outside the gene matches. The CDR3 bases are TGTGCCAGCAGAAGCGACAGGGGGAATTTCTACGAGCAGTACTTC. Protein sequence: CASRSDRGNFYEQYF.

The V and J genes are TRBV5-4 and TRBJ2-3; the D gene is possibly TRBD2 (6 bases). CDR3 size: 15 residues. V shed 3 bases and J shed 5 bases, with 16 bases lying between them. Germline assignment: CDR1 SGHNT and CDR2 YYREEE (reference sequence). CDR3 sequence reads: CASSSRGRFEDTQYF. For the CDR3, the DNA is TGTGCCAGCAGCTCACGGGGGAGGTTTGAAGATACGCAGTATTTT. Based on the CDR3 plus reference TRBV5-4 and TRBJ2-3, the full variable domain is ETGVTQSPTHLIKTRGQQVTLRCSSQSGHNTVSWYQQALGQGPQFIFQYYREEENGRGNFPPRFSGLQFPNYSSELNVNALELDDSALYLCASSSRGRFEDTQYFGPGTRLTVL.

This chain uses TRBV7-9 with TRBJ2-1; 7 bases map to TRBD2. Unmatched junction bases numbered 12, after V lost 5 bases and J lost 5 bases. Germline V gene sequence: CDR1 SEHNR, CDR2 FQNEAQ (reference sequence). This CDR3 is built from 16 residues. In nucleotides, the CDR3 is TGTGCCAGCAGCCCCTGGGGGGGGAGGGCCCACAATGAGCAGTTCTTC. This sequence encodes CASSPWGGRAHNEQFF.

DNA for the CDR3: TGTGCCAGCAGCCTACAGGTTGACATTCAGTACTTC. It encodes CASSLQVDIQYF. The V call is TRBV4-2, the J call TRBJ2-4; TRBD1 might be the D (5 bases). Looked up from germline, CDR1 is LGHNA and CDR2 is YNFKEQ. The V and J ends lost 4 bases and 8 bases respectively, with 9 bases between them. The CDR3 has 12 amino acids.

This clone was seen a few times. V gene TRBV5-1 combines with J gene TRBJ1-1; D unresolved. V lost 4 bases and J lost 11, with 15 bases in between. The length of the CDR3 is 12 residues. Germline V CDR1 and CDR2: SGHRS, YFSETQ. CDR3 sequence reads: CASSNGLRDAFF. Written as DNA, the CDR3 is TGCGCCAGCAGCAATGGACTGCGGGATGCTTTCTTT.

DNA for the CDR3: TGTGCCAGCAGCCCAGCTGGACTAGCGGGGGGGCGGAATGAGCAGTTCTTC. This encodes CASSPAGLAGGRNEQFF. The chain links TRBV7-2 to TRBJ2-1; 15 positions match TRBD2. V shed 5 bases and J 7 bases; nucleotides not matched to a gene: 9. Per germline, CDR1 SGHTA and CDR2 FQGNSA. The CDR3 is 17 amino acids. Filled out from reference TRBV7-2 and TRBJ2-1, the complete variable domain reads GAGVSQSPSNKVTEKGKDVELRCDPISGHTALYWYRQSLGQGLEFLIYFQGNSAPDKSGLPSDRFSAERTGGSVSTLTIQRTQQEDSAVYLCASSPAGLAGGRNEQFFGPGTRLTVL.

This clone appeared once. The CDR3 reads CAWRGQSNTEAFF. The CDR3 nucleotides are TGTGCCTGGAGGGGACAGAGCAACACTGAAGCTTTCTTT. This chain connects TRBV30 to TRBJ1-1; 7 nucleotides align to TRBD1. This CDR3 comprises 13 residues. The V segment lost 3 bases and the J segment 2 bases; nucleotides outside the gene matches: 3. Germline V gene data show CDR1 as GTSNPN and CDR2 as SVGIG (reference sequence). Together with reference TRBV30 and TRBJ1-1, the CDR3 gives the full variable domain: SQTIHQWPATLVQPVGSPLSLECTVEGTSNPNLYWYRQAAGRGLQLLFYSVGIGQISSEVPQNLSASRPQDRQFILSSKKLLLSDSGFYLCAWRGQSNTEAFFGQGTRLTVV.

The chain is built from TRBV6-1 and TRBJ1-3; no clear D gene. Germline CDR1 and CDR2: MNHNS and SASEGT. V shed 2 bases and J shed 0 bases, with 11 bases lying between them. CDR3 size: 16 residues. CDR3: CASSELTVISGNTIYF. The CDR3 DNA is TGTGCCAGCAGTGAATTAACAGTGATCTCTGGAAACACCATATATTTT.

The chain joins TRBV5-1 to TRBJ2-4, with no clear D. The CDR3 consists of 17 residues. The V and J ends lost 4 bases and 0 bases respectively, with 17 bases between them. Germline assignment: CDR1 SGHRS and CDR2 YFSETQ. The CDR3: CASSPSQSSQAKNIQYF. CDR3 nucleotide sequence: TGCGCCAGCAGCCCAAGCCAATCATCTCAAGCCAAAAACATTCAGTACTTC.

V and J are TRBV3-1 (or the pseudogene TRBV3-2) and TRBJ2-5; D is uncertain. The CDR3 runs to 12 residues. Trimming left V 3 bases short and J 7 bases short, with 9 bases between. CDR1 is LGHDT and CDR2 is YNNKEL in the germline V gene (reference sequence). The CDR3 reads CASSHLGLTQYF. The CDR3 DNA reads TGTGCCAGCAGCCATCTAGGCCTGACCCAGTACTTC.

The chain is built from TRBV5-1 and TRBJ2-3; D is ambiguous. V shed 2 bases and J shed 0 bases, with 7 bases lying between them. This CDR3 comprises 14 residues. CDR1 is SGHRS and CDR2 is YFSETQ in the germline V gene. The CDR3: CASSFGGSTDTQYF. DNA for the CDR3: TGCGCCAGCAGCTTTGGCGGAAGCACAGATACGCAGTATTTT.

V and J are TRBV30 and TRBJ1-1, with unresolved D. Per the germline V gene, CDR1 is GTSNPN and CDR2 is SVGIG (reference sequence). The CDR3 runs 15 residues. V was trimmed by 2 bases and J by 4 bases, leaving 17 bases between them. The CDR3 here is CAWSRYGGLGTEAFF. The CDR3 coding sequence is TGTGCCTGGAGTCGATACGGCGGCTTGGGCACTGAAGCTTTCTTT.

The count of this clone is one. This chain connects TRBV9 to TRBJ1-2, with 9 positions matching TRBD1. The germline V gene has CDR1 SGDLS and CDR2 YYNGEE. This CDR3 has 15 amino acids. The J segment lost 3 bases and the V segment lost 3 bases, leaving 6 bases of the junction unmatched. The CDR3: CASSGPTGGDYGYTF. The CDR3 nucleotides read TGTGCCAGCAGCGGACCGACAGGGGGGGACTATGGCTACACCTTC.

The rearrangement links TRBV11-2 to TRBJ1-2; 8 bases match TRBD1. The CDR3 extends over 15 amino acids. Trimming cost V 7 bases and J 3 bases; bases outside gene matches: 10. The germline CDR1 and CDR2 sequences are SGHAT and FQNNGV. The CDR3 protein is CASIGPGGAYYGYTF. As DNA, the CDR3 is TGTGCCAGCATCGGTCCAGGGGGCGCTTACTATGGCTACACCTTC. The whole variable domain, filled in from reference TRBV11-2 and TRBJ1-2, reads EAGVAQSPRYKIIEKRQSVAFWCNPISGHATLYWYQQILGQGPKLLIQFQNNGVVDDSQLPKDRFSAERLKGVDSTLKIQPAKLEDSAVYLCASIGPGGAYYGYTFGSGTRLTVV.

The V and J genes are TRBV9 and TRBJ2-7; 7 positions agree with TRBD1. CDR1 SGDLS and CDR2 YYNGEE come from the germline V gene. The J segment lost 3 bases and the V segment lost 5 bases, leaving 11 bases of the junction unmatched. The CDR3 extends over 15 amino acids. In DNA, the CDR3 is TGTGCCAGCAGTACCACCCAGGACAGGTTCTACGAGCAGTACTTC. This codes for CASSTTQDRFYEQYF. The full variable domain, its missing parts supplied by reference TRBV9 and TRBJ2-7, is DSGVTQTPKHLITATGQRVTLRCSPRSGDLSVYWYQQSLDQGLQFLIQYYNGEERAKGNILERFSAQQFPDLHSELNLSSLELGDSALYFCASSTTQDRFYEQYFGPGTRLTVT.

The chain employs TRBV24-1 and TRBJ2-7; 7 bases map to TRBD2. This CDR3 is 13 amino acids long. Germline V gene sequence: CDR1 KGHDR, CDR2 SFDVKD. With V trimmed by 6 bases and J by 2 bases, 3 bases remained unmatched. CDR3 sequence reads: CATSRAGAYEQYF. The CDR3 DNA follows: TGTGCCACCAGTAGGGCGGGAGCCTACGAGCAGTACTTC.

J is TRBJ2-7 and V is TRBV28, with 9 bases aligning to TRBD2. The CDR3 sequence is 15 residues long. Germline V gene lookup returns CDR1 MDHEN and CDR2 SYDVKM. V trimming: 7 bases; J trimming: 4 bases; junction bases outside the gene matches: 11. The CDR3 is CASIPGSGRIYEQYF. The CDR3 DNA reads TGTGCCAGCATCCCCGGGAGCGGGAGGATTTACGAGCAGTACTTC.

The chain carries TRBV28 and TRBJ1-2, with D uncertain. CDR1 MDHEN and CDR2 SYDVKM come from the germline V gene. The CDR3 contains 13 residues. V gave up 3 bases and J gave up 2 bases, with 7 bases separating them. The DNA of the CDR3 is TGTGCCAGCAGTTTTAACACGAACTATGGCTACACCTTC. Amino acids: CASSFNTNYGYTF.